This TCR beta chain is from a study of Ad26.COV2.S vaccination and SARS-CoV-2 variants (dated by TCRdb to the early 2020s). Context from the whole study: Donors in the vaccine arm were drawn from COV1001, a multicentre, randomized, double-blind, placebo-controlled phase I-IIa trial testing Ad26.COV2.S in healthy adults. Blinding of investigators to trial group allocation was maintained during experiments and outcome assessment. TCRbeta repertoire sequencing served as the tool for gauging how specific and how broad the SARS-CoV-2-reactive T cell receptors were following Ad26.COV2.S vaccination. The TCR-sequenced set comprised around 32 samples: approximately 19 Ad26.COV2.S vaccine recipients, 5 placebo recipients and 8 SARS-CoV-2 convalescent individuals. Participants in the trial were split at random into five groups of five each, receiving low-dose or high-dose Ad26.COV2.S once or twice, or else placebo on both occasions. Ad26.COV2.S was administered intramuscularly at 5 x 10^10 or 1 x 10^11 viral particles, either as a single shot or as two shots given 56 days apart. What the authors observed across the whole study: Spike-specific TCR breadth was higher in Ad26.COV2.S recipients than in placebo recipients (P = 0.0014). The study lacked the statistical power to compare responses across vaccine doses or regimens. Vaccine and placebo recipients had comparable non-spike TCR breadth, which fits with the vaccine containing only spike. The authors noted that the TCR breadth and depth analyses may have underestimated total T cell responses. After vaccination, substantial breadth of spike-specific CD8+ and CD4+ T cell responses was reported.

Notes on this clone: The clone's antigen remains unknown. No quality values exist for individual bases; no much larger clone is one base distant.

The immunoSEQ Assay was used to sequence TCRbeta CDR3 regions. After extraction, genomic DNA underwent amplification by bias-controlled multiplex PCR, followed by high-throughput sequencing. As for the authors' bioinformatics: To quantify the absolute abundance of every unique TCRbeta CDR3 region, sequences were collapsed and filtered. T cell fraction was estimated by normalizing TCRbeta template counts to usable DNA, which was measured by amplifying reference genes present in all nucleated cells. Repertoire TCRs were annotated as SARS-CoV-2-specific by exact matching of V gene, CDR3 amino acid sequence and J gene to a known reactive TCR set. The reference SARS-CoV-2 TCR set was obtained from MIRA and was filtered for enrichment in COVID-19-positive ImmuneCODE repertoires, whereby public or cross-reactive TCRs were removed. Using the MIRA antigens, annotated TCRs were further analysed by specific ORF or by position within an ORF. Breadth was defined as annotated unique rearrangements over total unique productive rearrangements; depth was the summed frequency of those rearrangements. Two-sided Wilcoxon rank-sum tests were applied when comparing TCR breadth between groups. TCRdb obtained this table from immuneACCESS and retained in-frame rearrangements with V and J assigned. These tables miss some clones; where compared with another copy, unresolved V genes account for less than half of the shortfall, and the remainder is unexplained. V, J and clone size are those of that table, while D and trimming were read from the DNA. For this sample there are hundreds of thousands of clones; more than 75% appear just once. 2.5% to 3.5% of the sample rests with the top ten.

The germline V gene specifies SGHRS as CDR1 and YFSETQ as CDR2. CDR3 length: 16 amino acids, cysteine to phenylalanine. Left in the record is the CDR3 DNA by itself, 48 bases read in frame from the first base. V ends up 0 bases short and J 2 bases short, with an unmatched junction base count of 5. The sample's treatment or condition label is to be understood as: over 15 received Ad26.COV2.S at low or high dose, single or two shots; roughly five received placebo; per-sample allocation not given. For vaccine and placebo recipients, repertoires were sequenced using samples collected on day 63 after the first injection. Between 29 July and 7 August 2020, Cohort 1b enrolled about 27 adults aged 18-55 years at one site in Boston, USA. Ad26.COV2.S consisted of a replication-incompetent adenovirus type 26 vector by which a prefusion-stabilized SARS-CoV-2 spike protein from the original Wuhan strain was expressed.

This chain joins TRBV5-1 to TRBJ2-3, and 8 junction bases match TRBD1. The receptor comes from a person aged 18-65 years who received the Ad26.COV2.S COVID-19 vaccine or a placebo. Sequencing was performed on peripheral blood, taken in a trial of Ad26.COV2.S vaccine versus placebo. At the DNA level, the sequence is TGCGCCAGCAGCTTGGCCCAGGGGGCCCCCACAGATACGCAGTATTTT. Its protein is CASSLAQGAPTDTQYF.